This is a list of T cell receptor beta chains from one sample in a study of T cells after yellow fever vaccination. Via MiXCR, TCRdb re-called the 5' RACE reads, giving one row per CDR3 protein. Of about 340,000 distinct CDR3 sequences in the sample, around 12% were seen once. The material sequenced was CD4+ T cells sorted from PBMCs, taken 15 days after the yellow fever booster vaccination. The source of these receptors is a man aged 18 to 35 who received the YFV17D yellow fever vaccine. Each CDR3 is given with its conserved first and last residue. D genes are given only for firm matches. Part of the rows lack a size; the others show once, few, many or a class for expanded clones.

DNA: TGTGCCAGCATCGGACTAGCGGGGGGGCCGGGAGAGACCCAGTACTTC
CDR3: CASIGLAGGPGETQYF
V: TRBV6-2/TRBV6-3
D: TRBD2
J: TRBJ2-5
size: .

DNA: TGTGCCAGCAGGTACAGAAATTCACCCCTCCACTTT
CDR3: CASRYRNSPLHF
V: TRBV6-6
D: .
J: TRBJ1-6
size: many

DNA: TGCGCCAGCAGCCAAGGCGAGGATTCACCCCTCCACTTT
CDR3: CASSQGEDSPLHF
V: TRBV4-1
D: .
J: TRBJ1-6
size: .

DNA: TGCGCCAGCAGCCACGACAGGGCTACTAACTATGGCTACACCTTC
CDR3: CASSHDRATNYGYTF
V: TRBV4-3
D: TRBD1
J: TRBJ1-2
size: .

DNA: TGTGCCAGCTCACAGGGGCCCCAGCCAGATACGCAGTATTTT
CDR3: CASSQGPQPDTQYF
V: TRBV9
D: TRBD1
J: TRBJ2-3
size: .

DNA: TGCGCCAGCAGCTTGTCCCCTCAGGGGGCGGAAGGCTACACCTTC
CDR3: CASSLSPQGAEGYTF
V: TRBV5-1
D: TRBD1
J: TRBJ1-2
size: .

DNA: TGCAGTGCTACGGAAGACAGATATCAGCCCCAGCATTTT
CDR3: CSATEDRYQPQHF
V: TRBV20-1
D: .
J: TRBJ1-5
size: few

DNA: TGTGCCAGCAGACGGGACAGGGGCGAGGAGACCCAGTACTTC
CDR3: CASRRDRGEETQYF
V: TRBV7-9
D: TRBD1
J: TRBJ2-5
size: .

DNA: TGTGCCAGCAGCCAAGACGGGACAGTGCTTGGAAACACCATATATTTT
CDR3: CASSQDGTVLGNTIYF
V: TRBV4-2
D: TRBD1
J: TRBJ1-3
size: .

DNA: TGCGCCAGCAGCACCTCCGGGACACCGAACACCATATATTTT
CDR3: CASSTSGTPNTIYF
V: TRBV5-1
D: .
J: TRBJ1-3
size: few

DNA: TGCGCCAGCACCTCCGGTGTACGGGAGACCCAGTACTTC
CDR3: CASTSGVRETQYF
V: TRBV5-1
D: .
J: TRBJ2-5
size: .

DNA: TGCAGTGCTAGGGGAGGCGTTTATAGCAATCAGCCCCAGCATTTT
CDR3: CSARGGVYSNQPQHF
V: TRBV20-1
D: .
J: TRBJ1-5
size: few

DNA: TGTGCCAGCTCACCCCTTTCCGACAGGGGGAACTATGGCTACACCTTC
CDR3: CASSPLSDRGNYGYTF
V: TRBV18
D: TRBD1
J: TRBJ1-2
size: few

DNA: TGTGCCAGCAGTTTATGGCAGGGATCGGACAATGAGCAGTTCTTC
CDR3: CASSLWQGSDNEQFF
V: TRBV28
D: .
J: TRBJ2-1
size: .

DNA: TGTGCCAGCAGCGTAGGGGACGGAGTTGATCAGCCCCAGCATTTT
CDR3: CASSVGDGVDQPQHF
V: TRBV9
D: .
J: TRBJ1-5
size: few

DNA: TGCAGTGCTAGAGCCCGACTTAAGCGCGCGGGGGGTTGGTCCTACAATGAGCAGTTCTTC
CDR3: CSARARLKRAGGWSYNEQFF
V: TRBV20-1
D: TRBD2
J: TRBJ2-1
size: .

DNA: TGTGCCAGCAGCCCCCTGAATGGGGGCACAGATACGCAGTATTTT
CDR3: CASSPLNGGTDTQYF
V: TRBV5-5
D: .
J: TRBJ2-3
size: .

DNA: TGCAGTGCTGGGACAGGAGGAGACGAAAAACTGTTTTTT
CDR3: CSAGTGGDEKLFF
V: TRBV20-1
D: TRBD1
J: TRBJ1-4
size: many

DNA: TGCGCCAGCAGCCCGACCACAGGTACGCAGTATTTT
CDR3: CASSPTTGTQYF
V: TRBV5-1
D: .
J: TRBJ2-3
size: .

DNA: TGTGCCAGCAGTGAGGGGGTTTGGGGGGAGCTGTTTTTT
CDR3: CASSEGVWGELFF
V: TRBV2
D: .
J: TRBJ2-2
size: .

DNA: TGTGCCAGCAGTTACTTTCCAGGGGAGATGAACACTGAAGCTTTCTTT
CDR3: CASSYFPGEMNTEAFF
V: TRBV6-5
D: .
J: TRBJ1-1
size: few

DNA: TGCAGCGTTCCTAACCCCAATAGAGCCTACGAGCAGTACTTC
CDR3: CSVPNPNRAYEQYF
V: TRBV29-1
D: .
J: TRBJ2-7
size: few

DNA: TGCGCCAGCAGCCAAGATCACGAGACTAGCCAGCGTAATGAGCAGTTCTTC
CDR3: CASSQDHETSQRNEQFF
V: TRBV4-1
D: TRBD2
J: TRBJ2-1
size: many

DNA: TGTGCCAGCATTCTCGGGGGGGGGACCGGGGAGCTGTTTTTT
CDR3: CASILGGGTGELFF
V: TRBV2
D: TRBD2
J: TRBJ2-2
size: few

DNA: TGTGCCAGCAGTAGGGGGACCTTCAGGCTGACTGAAGCTTTCTTT
CDR3: CASSRGTFRLTEAFF
V: TRBV6-2/TRBV6-3
D: .
J: TRBJ1-1
size: .

DNA: TGTGCCAGCAGCTACAGGGGCGCCGTCACCGGGGAGCTGTTTTTT
CDR3: CASSYRGAVTGELFF
V: TRBV9
D: TRBD1
J: TRBJ2-2
size: .

DNA: TGTGCCAGCAGACGGGGGCTTCTCTCTGGGGCCAACGTCCTGACTTTC
CDR3: CASRRGLLSGANVLTF
V: TRBV27
D: .
J: TRBJ2-6
size: .

DNA: TGCGCCAGCAGCTTAGAAGGCGGGGAGCAGCCCCAGCATTTT
CDR3: CASSLEGGEQPQHF
V: TRBV5-1
D: .
J: TRBJ1-5
size: .

DNA: TGTGCCAGCAGCCCGTGGCCCACCGGGGAGCTGTTTTTT
CDR3: CASSPWPTGELFF
V: TRBV6-6
D: .
J: TRBJ2-2
size: .

DNA: TGTGCCAGCAGTTCAGTCCGGGGGTCGGCTTGGGGCACAGATACGCAGTATTTT
CDR3: CASSSVRGSAWGTDTQYF
V: TRBV12-3/TRBV12-4
D: .
J: TRBJ2-3
size: few

DNA: TGTGCCAGCAGTTACTCGGCAGGGTTCGGCTACACCTTC
CDR3: CASSYSAGFGYTF
V: TRBV6-5
D: .
J: TRBJ1-2
size: few

DNA: TGTGCCAGCAACAACAGGGGGTTGGGCACTGAAGCTTTCTTT
CDR3: CASNNRGLGTEAFF
V: TRBV7-2
D: TRBD1
J: TRBJ1-1
size: few

DNA: TGCAGTGCTTCCATGGCTCAACAGAGGAACTATGGCTACACCTTC
CDR3: CSASMAQQRNYGYTF
V: TRBV20-1
D: .
J: TRBJ1-2
size: few

DNA: TGTGCCAGCAGCCGACAACTTCGTCAGCCCCAGCATTTT
CDR3: CASSRQLRQPQHF
V: TRBV3-1
D: .
J: TRBJ1-5
size: few

DNA: TGTGCCAGCAGTTTAGGGGGATTGAACACCGGGGAGCTGTTTTTT
CDR3: CASSLGGLNTGELFF
V: TRBV28
D: .
J: TRBJ2-2
size: .

DNA: TGTGCCAGCAGCCCCCGGGAACAGCTAGTAATCTCCTACGAGCAGTACTTC
CDR3: CASSPREQLVISYEQYF
V: TRBV7-2
D: .
J: TRBJ2-7
size: few

DNA: TGTGCCAGTTCGACAGTACTGAACACTGAAGCTTTCTTT
CDR3: CASSTVLNTEAFF
V: TRBV7-2
D: .
J: TRBJ1-1
size: few

DNA: TGTGCCAGCTCACCGCCTGGGACATACGTATCTGGGGCCAACGTCCTGACTTTC
CDR3: CASSPPGTYVSGANVLTF
V: TRBV18
D: .
J: TRBJ2-6
size: few

DNA: TGTGCCAGCAGCCGAACAGGGGGCGATGAAAAACTGTTTTTT
CDR3: CASSRTGGDEKLFF
V: TRBV5-6
D: TRBD1
J: TRBJ1-4
size: .

DNA: TGCGCCAGCAGCCAAGATTCCCTCGGGACAGGTCCTTACGAGCAGTACTTC
CDR3: CASSQDSLGTGPYEQYF
V: TRBV4-3
D: TRBD1
J: TRBJ2-7
size: .

DNA: TGTGCCAGCAGTGGCTTCAACAAAGAGACCCAGTACTTC
CDR3: CASSGFNKETQYF
V: TRBV2
D: .
J: TRBJ2-5
size: few

DNA: TGTGCCAGCGTGGACAGGTGGAAGGAGAACACTGAAGCTTTCTTT
CDR3: CASVDRWKENTEAFF
V: TRBV6-1
D: TRBD1
J: TRBJ1-1
size: few